This is a list of T cell receptor beta chains from one sample in a study of cytomegalovirus exposure and HLA in healthy donors. Sequencing used immunoSEQ multiplex PCR; TCRdb keeps in-frame clones, though not all of them. Found here are approximately 59,000 clones, 85% to 95% of them singletons; the top ten hold less than 6%. The sequenced material came from PBMCs. Source of these receptors: a young man in good health and CMV-seropositive. The CDR3 runs from the conserved cysteine through the conserved F or W. The D gene is left open where the match is weak. The size entry is marked missing in some rows and otherwise reads once, few, many or a size class.

>TRBV6-5|.|.|TRBJ1-2
TGTGCCAGCAGAAATCGGGAGTCCATTTATGGCTACACCTTC
CASRNRESIYGYTF
>TRBV28|.|.|TRBJ2-7
TGTGCCAGCAGTACAAGGACAGACACCTACGAGCAGTACTTC
CASSTRTDTYEQYF
>TRBV19|.|TRBD1|TRBJ1-5
TGTGCCAGTAGGCCAGGGACAGGGAGTCAGCCCCAGCATTTT
CASRPGTGSQPQHF
>TRBV14|once|.|TRBJ2-1
TGTGCCAGCAGCCAAAGGGTAGGACTACCCTACAATGAGCAGTTCTTC
CASSQRVGLPYNEQFF
>TRBV18|few|TRBD1|TRBJ2-7
TGTGCCAGCTCCCCAAGGGGGCCCTACGAGCAGTACTTC
CASSPRGPYEQYF
>TRBV7-9|.|.|TRBJ2-7
TGTGCCAGCAGCCCTTATACTAGCTCCTACGAGCAGTACTTC
CASSPYTSSYEQYF
>TRBV9|.|TRBD1|TRBJ1-4
TGTGCCAGCAGCGTCGGACAGGATATAGATGAAAAACTGTTTTTT
CASSVGQDIDEKLFF
>TRBV7-3|.|TRBD2|TRBJ2-7
TGTGCCAGCTCGTTTGGGGGGGGGTCCTACGAGCAGTACTTC
CASSFGGGSYEQYF
>TRBV5-6|once|TRBD2|TRBJ2-1
TGTGCCAGCAGCTTGGGGCAGCGGGAGGGCTCCTACAATGAGCAGTTCTTC
CASSLGQREGSYNEQFF
>TRBV5-6|.|TRBD1|TRBJ1-4
TGTGCCAGCAGCCTACGACAGGGGGCTAATGAAAAACTGTTTTTT
CASSLRQGANEKLFF
>TRBV30|.|.|TRBJ2-2
TGTGCCTGGAAGGGACTTATAACCGGGGAGCTGTTTTTT
CAWKGLITGELFF
>TRBV10-2|.|TRBD2|TRBJ2-1
TGCGCCAGCAGGGGACTAGCGGGAGGGCCGTGGAATGAGCAGTTCTTC
CASRGLAGGPWNEQFF
>TRBV6-4|.|TRBD2|TRBJ2-1
TGTGCCAGCAGTGTCGCTAGCGGGAGAGTCTACAATGAGCAGTTCTTC
CASSVASGRVYNEQFF
>TRBV7-8|.|.|TRBJ2-2
TGTGCCAGCAGCTTAGCCGGCCAGGCGAACACCGGGGAGCTGTTTTTT
CASSLAGQANTGELFF
>TRBV19|.|.|TRBJ2-7
TGTGCCAGTAGTCCAGGACTAACCTACGAGCAGTACTTC
CASSPGLTYEQYF
>TRBV5-1|.|.|TRBJ2-1
TGCGCCAGCAGCTTTGGGCAGACCTCCTACAATGAGCAGTTCTTC
CASSFGQTSYNEQFF
>TRBV30|.|.|TRBJ2-2
TGTGCCTGGCTGGAAGAACAGGGAGTGCGGGCCGGGGAGCTGTTTTTT
CAWLEEQGVRAGELFF
>TRBV20-1|.|.|TRBJ2-5
TGCAGTGCTCCCAGGGAGACCCAGTACTTC
CSAPRETQYF
>TRBV28|once|.|TRBJ1-4
TGTGCCAGCAGCCCCCGGGCGGGGAATGAAAAACTGTTTTTT
CASSPRAGNEKLFF
>TRBV6-4|few|TRBD2|TRBJ2-2
TGTGCCAGCAGTGGGACTAGCGGGAGCACCGGGGAGCTGTTTTTT
CASSGTSGSTGELFF
>TRBV7-3|.|TRBD1|TRBJ1-1
TGTGCCAGCAGCTCAAACAGGGGATCCACTGAAGCTTTCTTT
CASSSNRGSTEAFF
>TRBV6-4|.|TRBD2|TRBJ2-3
TGTGCCAGCTCCCGAGCGACTAGCGGTTATAGCACAGATACGCAGTATTTT
CASSRATSGYSTDTQYF
>TRBV6-6|.|TRBD1|TRBJ2-7
TGTGCCAGCAGCTCACAGGGGGCCTCCTCCTACGAGCAGTACTTC
CASSSQGASSYEQYF
>TRBV18|.|TRBD2|TRBJ2-7
TGTGCCAGCTCACATAGCGGGAGTTTTTCCTACGAGCAGTACTTC
CASSHSGSFSYEQYF
>TRBV5-1|.|TRBD2|TRBJ2-1
TGCGCCAGCAGCTTGAAGACTAGCGCAATCTACAATGAGCAGTTCTTC
CASSLKTSAIYNEQFF
>TRBV7-3|.|.|TRBJ2-5
TGTGCCAGCAGCTTAACGGGGCTGGCGACCTACCAAGAGACCCAGTACTTC
CASSLTGLATYQETQYF
>TRBV7-9|.|.|TRBJ2-3
TGTGCCAGCAGCTTGCGGGCCGGGAGTTTATCAGATACGCAGTATTTT
CASSLRAGSLSDTQYF
>TRBV7-2|.|.|TRBJ2-3
TGTGCCAGCAGCTTGGGAGAGGCCGGTTCTTATACGCAGTATTTT
CASSLGEAGSYTQYF
>TRBV7-7|.|.|TRBJ2-5
TGTGCTAGCAGCCCAGGCAGGCTCCAAGAGACCCAGTACTTC
CASSPGRLQETQYF
>TRBV6-7|.|.|TRBJ2-3
TGTGCCAGCAGCTCACAGGATCCTAGCACAGATACGCAGTATTTT
CASSSQDPSTDTQYF
>TRBV6-1|.|TRBD1|TRBJ2-7
TGTGCCAGCAGTTTAGGGGGCGGCGAGCAGTACTTC
CASSLGGGEQYF
>TRBV19|once|TRBD2|TRBJ2-7
TGTGCCAGTAGTAGGGGACTATCCTACGAGCAGTACTTC
CASSRGLSYEQYF
>TRBV11-3|.|.|TRBJ1-4
TGTGCCAGCAGCGCGGATCCCAATGAAAAACTGTTTTTT
CASSADPNEKLFF
>TRBV27|.|.|TRBJ1-5
TGTGCCAGCAGTCACGGGGTGGGAGAAAGCAATCAGCCCCAGCATTTT
CASSHGVGESNQPQHF